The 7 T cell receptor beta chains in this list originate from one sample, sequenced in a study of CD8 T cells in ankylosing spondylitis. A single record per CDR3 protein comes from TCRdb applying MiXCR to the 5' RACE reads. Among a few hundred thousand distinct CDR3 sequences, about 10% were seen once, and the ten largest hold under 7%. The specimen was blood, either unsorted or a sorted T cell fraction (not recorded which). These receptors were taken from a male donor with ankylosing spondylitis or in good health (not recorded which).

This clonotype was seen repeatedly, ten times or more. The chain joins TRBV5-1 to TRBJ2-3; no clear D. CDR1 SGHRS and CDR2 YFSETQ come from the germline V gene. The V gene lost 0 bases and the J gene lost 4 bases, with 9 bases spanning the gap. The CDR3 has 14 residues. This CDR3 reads CASSLAPLPDTQYF. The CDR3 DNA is TGCGCCAGCAGCTTGGCCCCACTACCAGATACGCAGTATTTT.

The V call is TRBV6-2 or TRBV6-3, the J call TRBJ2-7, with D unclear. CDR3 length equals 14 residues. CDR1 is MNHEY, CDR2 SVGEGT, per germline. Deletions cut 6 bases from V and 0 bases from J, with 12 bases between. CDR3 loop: CASRRLVSSYEQYF. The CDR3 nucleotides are TGTGCCAGCAGGCGTCTAGTTAGCTCCTACGAGCAGTACTTC.

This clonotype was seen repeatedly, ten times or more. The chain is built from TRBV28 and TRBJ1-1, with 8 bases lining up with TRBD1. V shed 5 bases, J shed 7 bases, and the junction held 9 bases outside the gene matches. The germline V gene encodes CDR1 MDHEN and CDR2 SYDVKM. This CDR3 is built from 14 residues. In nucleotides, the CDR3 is TGTGCCAGCAGTGCAGGGGGCGGAGGGATTGAAGCTTTCTTT. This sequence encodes CASSAGGGGIEAFF.

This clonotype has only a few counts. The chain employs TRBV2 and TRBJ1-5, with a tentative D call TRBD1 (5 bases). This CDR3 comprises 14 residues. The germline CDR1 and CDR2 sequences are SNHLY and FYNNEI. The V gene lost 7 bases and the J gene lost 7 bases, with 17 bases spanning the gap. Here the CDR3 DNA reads TGTGCCAGCAAAGGGAGCCCCGGGGGGCAGCCCCAGCATTTT. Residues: CASKGSPGGQPQHF.

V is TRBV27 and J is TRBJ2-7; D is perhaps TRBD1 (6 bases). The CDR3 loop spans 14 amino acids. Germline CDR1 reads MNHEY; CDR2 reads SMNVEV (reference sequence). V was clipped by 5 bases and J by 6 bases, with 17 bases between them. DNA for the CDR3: TGTGCCAGCAGTCTAGGCCGGACAGACTGCGAGCAGTACTTC. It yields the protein CASSLGRTDCEQYF.

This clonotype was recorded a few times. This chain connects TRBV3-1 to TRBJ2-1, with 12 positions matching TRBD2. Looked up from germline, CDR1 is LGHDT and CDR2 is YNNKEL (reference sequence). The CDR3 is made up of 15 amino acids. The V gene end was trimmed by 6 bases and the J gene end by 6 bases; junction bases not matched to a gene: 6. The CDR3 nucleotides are TGTGCCAGCAGTCAACCACTAGCGGGAGGCAATGAGCAGTTCTTC. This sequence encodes CASSQPLAGGNEQFF.

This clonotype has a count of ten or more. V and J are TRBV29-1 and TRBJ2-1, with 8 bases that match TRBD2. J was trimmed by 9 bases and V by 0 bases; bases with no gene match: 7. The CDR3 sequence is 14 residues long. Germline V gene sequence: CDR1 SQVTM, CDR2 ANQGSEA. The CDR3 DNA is TGCAGCGTTGAAGATCGTGGACTAGCAGGTGAGCAGTTCTTC. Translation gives CSVEDRGLAGEQFF.